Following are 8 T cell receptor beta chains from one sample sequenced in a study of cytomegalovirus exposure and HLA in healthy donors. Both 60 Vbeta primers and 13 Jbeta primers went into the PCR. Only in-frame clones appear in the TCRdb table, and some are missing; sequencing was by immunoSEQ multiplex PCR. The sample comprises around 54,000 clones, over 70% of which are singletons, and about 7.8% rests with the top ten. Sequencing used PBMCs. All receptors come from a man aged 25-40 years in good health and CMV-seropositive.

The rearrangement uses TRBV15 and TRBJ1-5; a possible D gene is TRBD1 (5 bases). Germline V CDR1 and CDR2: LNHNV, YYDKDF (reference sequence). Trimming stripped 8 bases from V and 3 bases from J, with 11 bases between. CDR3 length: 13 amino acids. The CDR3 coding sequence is TGTGCCACCGGAGGGGCTTTCAATCAGCCCCAGCATTTT. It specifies CATGGAFNQPQHF.

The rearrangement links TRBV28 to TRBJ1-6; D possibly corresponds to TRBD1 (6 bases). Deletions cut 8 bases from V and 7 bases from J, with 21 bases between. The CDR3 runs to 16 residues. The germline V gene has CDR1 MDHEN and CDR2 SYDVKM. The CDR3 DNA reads TGTGCCAGCGGTAGATCCACAGGGCGCAAGAATTCACCCCTCCACTTT. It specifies CASGRSTGRKNSPLHF.

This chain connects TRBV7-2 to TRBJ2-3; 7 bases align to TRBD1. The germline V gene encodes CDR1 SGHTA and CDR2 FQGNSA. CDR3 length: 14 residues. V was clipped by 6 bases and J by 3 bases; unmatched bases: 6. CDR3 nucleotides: TGTGCCAGCAGGTCCGGGACAGTAACAGATACGCAGTATTTT. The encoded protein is CASRSGTVTDTQYF. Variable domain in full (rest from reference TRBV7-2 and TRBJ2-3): GAGVSQSPSNKVTEKGKDVELRCDPISGHTALYWYRQSLGQGLEFLIYFQGNSAPDKSGLPSDRFSAERTGGSVSTLTIQRTQQEDSAVYLCASRSGTVTDTQYFGPGTRLTVL.

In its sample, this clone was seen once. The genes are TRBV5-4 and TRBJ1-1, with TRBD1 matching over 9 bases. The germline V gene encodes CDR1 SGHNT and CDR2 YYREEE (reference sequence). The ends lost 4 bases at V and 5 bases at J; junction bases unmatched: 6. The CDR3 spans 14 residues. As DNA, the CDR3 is TGTGCCAGCAGCACGGGACAGGGTTGGACTGAAGCTTTCTTT. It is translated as CASSTGQGWTEAFF.

CDR3: CASSADRGNYGYTF. For the CDR3, the DNA is TGTGCCAGCAGCGCCGACAGGGGAAACTATGGCTACACCTTC. The J gene is TRBJ1-2, the V gene TRBV5-4; 8 bases map to TRBD1. Germline V gene data show CDR1 as SGHNT and CDR2 as YYREEE (reference sequence). V shed 4 bases, J shed 2 bases, and the junction held 4 bases outside the gene matches. CDR3 length equals 14 residues.

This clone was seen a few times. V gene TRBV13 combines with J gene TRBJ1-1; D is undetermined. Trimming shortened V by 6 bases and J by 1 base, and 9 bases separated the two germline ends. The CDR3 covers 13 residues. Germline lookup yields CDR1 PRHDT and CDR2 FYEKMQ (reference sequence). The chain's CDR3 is CASRSESNTEAFF. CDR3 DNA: TGTGCCAGCAGAAGCGAATCGAACACTGAAGCTTTCTTT. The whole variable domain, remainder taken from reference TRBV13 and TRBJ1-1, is AAGVIQSPRHLIKEKRETATLKCYPIPRHDTVYWYQQGPGQDPQFLISFYEKMQSDKGSIPDRFSAQQFSDYHSELNMSSLELGDSALYFCASRSESNTEAFFGQGTRLTVV.

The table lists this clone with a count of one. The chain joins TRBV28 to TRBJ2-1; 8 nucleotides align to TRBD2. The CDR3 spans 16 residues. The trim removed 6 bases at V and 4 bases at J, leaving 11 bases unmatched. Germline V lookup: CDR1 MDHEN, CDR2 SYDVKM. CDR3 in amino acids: CASRYSGVNLYNEQFF. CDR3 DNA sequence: TGTGCCAGCAGGTATAGCGGGGTAAATCTTTACAATGAGCAGTTCTTC.

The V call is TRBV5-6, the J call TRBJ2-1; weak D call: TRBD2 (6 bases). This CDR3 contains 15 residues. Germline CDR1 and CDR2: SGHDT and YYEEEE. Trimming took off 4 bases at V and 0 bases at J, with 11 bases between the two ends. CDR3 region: CASSRLRGSYNEQFF. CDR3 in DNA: TGTGCCAGCAGCCGGTTGCGGGGCTCCTACAATGAGCAGTTCTTC.